The sequence of this T cell receptor (beta chain) was determined in a study of shared clonotypes between healthy human individuals (dated by TCRdb to 2020 to 2021). Broadly, across the study: The cohort included three men and a couple of women between 18 and 49 years of age. To estimate repertoire size and how much clonotypes are shared between individuals, the study performed deep sequencing of blood TCR repertoires from a few healthy adults. For each donor, CD4 naive and CD4 memory were each run on three plates, CD8 naive on two plates, and CD8 memory on one plate. Different laboratories and diverse techniques were used to prepare libraries and sequence TCR repertoires, to increase sequencing depth and limit assay-specific biases. Per donor, leukapheresis produced somewhere between about 0.9 and 9 billion PBMCs.

The investigation overall reported the following: Across a few donors, approximately 4.6% of naive CD4, roughly 3.4% of naive CD8, 2.3% of memory CD4, and roughly 0.4% of memory CD8 clonotypes were shared. Compared with non-shared clonotypes, the clonotypes found in all four sorted-subset donors had higher generation probabilities. Based on pairwise subsampling, the degree of clonotype sharing among donors was expected to be affected by sequencing depth. Rarefaction of sorted-subset datasets indicated incomplete sequencing despite the large sequencing depth. Sampling was limited to blood, and TCR repertoires in tissue likely differ from TCR repertoires in blood. Naive subsets generally had larger estimated clonotype richness than memory subsets. The small number of donors limited the genetic and exposure-history diversity represented.

Donors were healthy HIV-negative adults with no recently reported acute infections or vaccinations. All donors were Caucasian adults living in Nashville, Tennessee, USA. CD4+ T cells were enriched by magnetic negative selection, after which naive cells were positively selected on CD45RA and the negative fraction was taken as the memory subset. After blood collection by leukapheresis, PBMCs were isolated using Ficoll-Histopaque density gradient centrifugation and then cryopreserved in the vapor phase of liquid nitrogen. Purity and quantity of every magnetically sorted T cell population were checked by analytical flow cytometry. Genomic DNA was isolated from each sorted fraction and quantified by UV absorbance on a Nanodrop 2000c. Points on this clone: Its recognized antigen is unknown. No qualities accompany the bases; no much larger clone lies one base away.

Using the deep immunoSEQ assay, multiplex PCR amplified TCR CDR3 regions from genomic DNA. Extracted genomic DNA from each cell subset was spread evenly across all wells of several immunoSEQ 96-well plates, with each plate serving as a replicate. For sorted subsets, each replicate PCR was loaded with 200 ng genomic DNA, equivalent to 30,000 or so T cell genomes. The purified libraries were quantified using a Qubit 3.0 fluorometer, sized with a Bioanalyzer 2100, and then quantified again using the KAPA Library Quantification kit. Every immunoSEQ 96-well plate was sequenced on a separate single-read 150-cycle Illumina NextSeq 550 flow cell. The paper's data handling went like this. Because only junctional sequences without quality scores were contained in the immunoSEQ output, filtering matching that applied to full-length reads could not be performed. To assign V/J genes and CDR3, sequences were annotated using PyIR, a Python wrapper for IgBLAST v1.9, with IMGT germline references. Reads with weak V/J assignments (E-value above 1e-6), missing CDR3, stop codons, out-of-frame junctions, or ambiguous translated residues were removed. V3J clonotypes were defined as sequences sharing an identical inferred V gene, J gene, and CDR3 amino acid sequence. The percentage overlap between two repertoires was calculated by dividing the number of shared unique clonotypes by the size of the smaller repertoire. RTK rarefaction, the Chao1 estimator, and Recon v2.1 estimates of unobserved clonotypes were used to assess repertoire richness. Generation probabilities for all TCRbeta clonotypes obtained by the gDNA method from a handful of donors were computed using OLGA. TCRdb stores this immuneACCESS table with in-frame sequences only. Part of the clones is absent; in the studies checked, under half of the shortfall reflects unresolved V genes, and no reason is known for the rest. The V and J calls and the clone size are those of that table, but D and trimming were determined from the DNA. The sample includes around 2.3 million clones, with almost 96% observed a single time. Of the sample, about 0.13% is held by the ten largest clones.

The clonotype was recovered from a man younger than 35 in good health. The sample comprised naive CD4+ T cells sorted from blood. The sample's cell subset or site label, decoded: CD45RA+ positively selected.

CDR3 sequence: CASSPGTGHPSGQYF. The nucleotide sequence is TGCGCCAGCAGCCCAGGTACGGGACACCCCAGCGGGCAGTACTTC. Recombination linked TRBV4-3 to TRBJ2-7; TRBD1 could be the D gene, as 6 bases match. The CDR3 holds 15 amino acids from the cysteine to the phenylalanine. CDR3 DNA only is kept here, 45 bases in frame from base 1. The germline V gene sets CDR1 to LGHNA and CDR2 to YSLEER. A distance of 22 bases separates the germline ends of V and J, which lose 4 bases and 9 bases respectively.